A selection of T cell receptor beta chains follows, all from one sample in a study of vaccination and CD4 T cells after COVID-19. These receptors' targets are unknown. TCRdb recomputed calls from the PCR reads with MiXCR, one row per CDR3 protein. In the table there are about 4,000 distinct CDR3 sequences, less than 50% of which are singletons. The sample taken for sequencing was CD4+ T cells from blood, cultured in vitro. All receptors come from a human donor in good health. Both conserved end residues are trimmed from each CDR3. D genes are given only for firm matches.

TRBV20-1,-,TRBJ1-4,SARGAGSTNEKLF
TRBV7-3,TRBD2,TRBJ2-2,ASSRGGDTGELF
TRBV9,TRBD1,TRBJ2-1,ASSVKLVPGQDEQF
TRBV6-2/TRBV6-3,-,TRBJ1-1,ASTPGGMGNTEAF
TRBV7-3,TRBD2,TRBJ2-2,ASSRGGGEELF
TRBV10-1,-,TRBJ2-4,ASSDRADIQY
TRBV7-2,TRBD1,TRBJ1-5,ASSHGTPTGAGQPQH
TRBV7-6,TRBD2,TRBJ2-7,ASSEDSITGGDGVYEQY
TRBV30,TRBD1,TRBJ1-1,AWSRQGNTEAF
TRBV25-1,-,TRBJ2-7,ASSDPNGDYEQY
TRBV20-1,-,TRBJ2-2,SASLGSTGELF
TRBV20-1,-,TRBJ1-2,SGAREGYT
TRBV10-1,-,TRBJ1-2,ASSDGTANYGYT
TRBV19,-,TRBJ1-3,ASRRQTSGNTIY
TRBV12-3/TRBV12-4,TRBD1,TRBJ2-7,ASSRGRPPYEQY
TRBV19,TRBD2,TRBJ2-1,ASTRGVLGSYNEQF
TRBV6-5,TRBD1,TRBJ2-2,ASSYTTGVTGELF
TRBV6-1,-,TRBJ1-1,ASSEEANTEAF
TRBV10-2,-,TRBJ1-2,ASRDITYGYT
TRBV6-1,-,TRBJ1-1,ASSEQAPAKAF
TRBV7-9,TRBD1,TRBJ2-3,ASSLTGGTDTQY
TRBV19,TRBD1,TRBJ2-1,ASKERDRGNEQF
TRBV30,-,TRBJ1-6,AWSGGDNSPLH
TRBV6-5,-,TRBJ1-1,ASSYSTPTVASEAF
TRBV27,-,TRBJ1-5,ASSLEANQPQH
TRBV6-4,TRBD1,TRBJ1-6,ASSGDRVRSPLH
TRBV12-3/TRBV12-4,-,TRBJ1-5,ASSRGTGQPQH
TRBV20-1,-,TRBJ2-3,SATRGPDTQY
TRBV20-1,TRBD1,TRBJ1-2,SAPSVQGDGYT
TRBV6-1,-,TRBJ2-3,ASSLQDTQY
TRBV20-1,TRBD1,TRBJ1-1,SARQGSTEAF
TRBV19,TRBD1,TRBJ2-7,ATNQPGQGAHEQY
TRBV6-5,-,TRBJ1-5,ASSSGDGNQPQH
TRBV29-1,TRBD2,TRBJ2-3,SVDSSGGTTDTQY
TRBV4-2,-,TRBJ2-1,ASSQVITEQNSYNEQF
TRBV5-1,-,TRBJ1-5,ASSREPGSSYQPQH
TRBV6-5,TRBD1,TRBJ2-7,ASSSPDRAISYEQY
TRBV7-9,TRBD2,TRBJ2-1,ASSLGSGGATDEQF
TRBV7-9,-,TRBJ1-1,ASSSDTFTEAF
TRBV6-2/TRBV6-3,-,TRBJ1-5,ASSPSTGSTDSNQPQH
TRBV7-3,-,TRBJ1-1,ASSYPGAFEAF
TRBV19,-,TRBJ1-2,ASSLRTESNYGYT
TRBV7-9,-,TRBJ2-1,ASSPQGNEQF
TRBV7-2,-,TRBJ1-1,ASSRTWGSEAF
TRBV19,TRBD2,TRBJ2-4,ASSISSGVQNIQY
TRBV6-1,-,TRBJ2-7,ASSESEGEVYEQY